What follows is one T cell receptor (beta chain) and its context. Its target is not known. Germline CDR1 SGHTA, CDR2 FQGTGA. There are 17 residues in the CDR3. With V trimmed by 5 bases and J by 0 bases, 9 bases remained unmatched. This entry comes from a study of OX40 agonist ivuxolimab in advanced cancers. Broader study findings: Clonal expansion by week 6 occurred in CD4+ and CD8+ blood T cells (at 0.1 to 3.0 mg/kg).

Repertoires were generated with immunoSEQ multiplex PCR, while TCRdb's copy carries only in-frame clones and drops some. The table has 50,000 to 65,000 clones, about 81% seen once. Autoimmune disease history or systemic immunosuppression meant exclusion. The material sequenced was CD4+ or CD8+ T cells sorted from blood, taken in a trial of the OX40 agonist ivuxolimab. J is TRBJ1-3 and V is TRBV7-3; TRBD1 agrees at 8 bases. The receptor was isolated from an adult with an advanced solid tumor such as melanoma, head and neck, liver or kidney cancer. CDR3 amino acids: CASSHGQGYFSGNTIYF. In nucleotides, the CDR3 is TGTGCCAGCAGCCACGGACAGGGTTACTTCTCTGGAAACACCATATATTTT.